The present entry profiles one T cell receptor (beta chain) with its context. These data are taken from a study of control samples from healthy donors and cancer patients. Clones were sequenced by immunoSEQ multiplex PCR, and TCRdb holds only the in-frame ones, with some missing. The repertoire holds about 160,000 clones, with around 94% as singletons. V was pared by 5 bases and J by 5 bases, with 5 bases of the junction left unmatched. The CDR3 is made up of 15 amino acids. Looked up from germline, CDR1 is SGDLS and CDR2 is YYNGEE. Sequencing input: PBMCs. The sequence was obtained from a man in his sixties with colorectal cancer. This sequence joins TRBV9 and TRBJ2-5; 14 nucleotides line up with TRBD2. The CDR3 loop reads CASSLTSGRGETQYF. As DNA, the CDR3 is TGTGCCAGCAGTCTGACTAGCGGGAGGGGGGAGACCCAGTACTTC.